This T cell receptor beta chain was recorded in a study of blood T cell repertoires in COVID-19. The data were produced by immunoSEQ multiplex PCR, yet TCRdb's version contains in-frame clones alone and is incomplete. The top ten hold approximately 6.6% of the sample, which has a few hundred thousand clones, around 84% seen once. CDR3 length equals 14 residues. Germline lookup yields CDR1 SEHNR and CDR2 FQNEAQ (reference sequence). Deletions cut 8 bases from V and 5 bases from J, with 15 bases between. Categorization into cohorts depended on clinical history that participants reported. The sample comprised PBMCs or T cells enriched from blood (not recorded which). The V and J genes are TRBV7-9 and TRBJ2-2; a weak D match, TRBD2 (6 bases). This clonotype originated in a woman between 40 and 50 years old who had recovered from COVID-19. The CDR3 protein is CASGSRRVTGELFF. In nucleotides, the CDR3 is TGTGCCAGCGGAAGCAGGAGGGTTACCGGGGAGCTGTTTTTT.